The next 5 T cell receptor beta chains were all read from a single sample in a study of T cell clonotyping in hematopoietic cell transplantation. The assay was immunoSEQ multiplex PCR, and TCRdb's table has in-frame clones only and misses some. The sample has several thousand clones; roughly 92% are singletons. Material: PBMCs, obtained 180 days after allogeneic stem cell transplant. Receptor source: a female patient aged 45 to 65 who had an allogeneic stem cell transplant from an unrelated donor, so the T cells may come from the graft donor. Some clones in this sample may be carry-over from other donors' samples.

CDR3 DNA sequence: TGTGCCACTGAGGGTTACGGGACCTACGAGCAGTACTTC. Translating it yields CATEGYGTYEQYF. The chain combines TRBV2 with TRBJ2-7; D is possibly TRBD2 (5 bases). Looked up from germline, CDR1 is SNHLY and CDR2 is FYNNEI. CDR3 length: 13 amino acids. V shed 10 bases and J shed 2 bases, with 15 bases lying between them.

The chain joins TRBV27 to TRBJ2-5; no reliable D call. The germline V gene has CDR1 MNHEY and CDR2 SMNVEV (reference sequence). The CDR3 is made up of 14 amino acids. V shed 1 base and J shed 5 bases, with 11 bases lying between them. CDR3 sequence: CASSLYPDRETQYF. CDR3 in DNA: TGTGCCAGCAGTTTATACCCCGACCGGGAGACCCAGTACTTC.

This rearrangement joins TRBV27 to TRBJ1-1, with a tentative D call TRBD1 (5 bases). Germline V CDR1 and CDR2: MNHEY, SMNVEV (reference sequence). The CDR3 is made up of 17 amino acids. Trimming took 7 bases from V and 3 from J, leaving 24 bases between them. CDR3 amino acids: CASIPTPGHLKDTEAFF. For the CDR3, the DNA is TGTGCCAGCATTCCGACCCCAGGACATCTGAAGGACACTGAAGCTTTCTTT.

V is TRBV7-9 and J is TRBJ1-6; no firm D call. V was trimmed by 1 base and J by 9 bases, leaving 4 bases between them. This CDR3 is built from 12 residues. CDR1 is SEHNR, CDR2 FQNEAQ, per germline (reference sequence). CDR3 sequence: CASSLDTSPLHF. In nucleotides, the CDR3 is TGTGCCAGCAGCTTAGACACTTCACCCCTCCACTTT. The full variable domain, completed using reference TRBV7-9 and TRBJ1-6, is DTGVSQNPRHKITKRGQNVTFRCDPISEHNRLYWYRQTLGQGPEFLTYFQNEAQLEKSRLLSDRFSAERPKGSFSTLEIQRTEQGDSAMYLCASSLDTSPLHFGNGTRLTVT.

The V call is TRBV7-6, the J call TRBJ1-1; maybe TRBD1 (5 bases). Germline V gene lookup returns CDR1 SGHVS and CDR2 FNYEAQ. V was clipped by 2 bases and J by 0 bases, with 10 bases between them. This CDR3 comprises 15 residues. CDR3 sequence: CASSLMTDMNTEAFF. CDR3 bases: TGTGCCAGCAGCTTAATGACAGACATGAACACTGAAGCTTTCTTT.